The 8 T cell receptor beta chains reported below all come from one sample, sequenced in a study of cytomegalovirus exposure and HLA in healthy donors. Use of 60 Vbeta and 13 Jbeta primers characterized the PCR. Sequencing was performed with immunoSEQ multiplex PCR; in TCRdb, only in-frame clones are kept and a portion is missing. The profile shows around 130,000 clones, less than 85% of them singletons. The sample comprised PBMCs. These receptors all stem from a male donor in good health and CMV-seronegative.

The chain is built from TRBV6-1 and TRBJ2-1; 9 positions match TRBD2. Per the germline V gene, CDR1 is MNHNS and CDR2 is SASEGT. V lost 2 bases, J lost 0 bases, and 5 bases stayed unmatched. This CDR3 has 17 residues. CDR3 nucleotides: TGTGCCAGCAGTGAACCTCTTAGCGGGAGCTCCTACAATGAGCAGTTCTTC. This encodes CASSEPLSGSSYNEQFF.

The chain employs TRBV6-5 and TRBJ1-3; 10 nucleotides agree with TRBD1. The germline CDR1 and CDR2 sequences are MNHEY and SVGAGI. CDR3 length: 15 amino acids. The V segment lost 7 bases and the J segment 4 bases; nucleotides outside the gene matches: 7. The CDR3, as DNA: TGTGCCAGCACCACGACAGGGGGCTTCGGAAACACCATATATTTT. This encodes CASTTTGGFGNTIYF.

This clone appeared a single time. The chain uses TRBV7-2 and TRBJ2-5; D is perhaps TRBD2 (6 bases). Germline V CDR1 and CDR2: SGHTA, FQGNSA. Trimming left V 2 bases short and J 7 bases short, with 8 bases between. This CDR3 spans 12 amino acids. The CDR3 DNA follows: TGTGCCAGCAGCTTAAGGGGAGGGACCCAGTACTTC. This sequence encodes CASSLRGGTQYF.

In its sample, this clone was seen a few times. The V and J genes are TRBV11-2 and TRBJ2-3, with 8 positions matching TRBD2. V lost 5 bases to trimming and J lost 11 bases; unmatched junction nucleotides: 9. This CDR3 is 13 amino acids long. Germline V gene lookup returns CDR1 SGHAT and CDR2 FQNNGV. As DNA, the CDR3 is TGTGCCAGCAGCCCACAGCTCGGGGGGGGGCAGTATTTT. This translates into CASSPQLGGGQYF.

The chain has TRBV7-9 and TRBJ2-3, with a weak D call TRBD1 (7 bases). CDR1 SEHNR and CDR2 FQNEAQ come from the germline V gene (reference sequence). CDR3 length: 14 amino acids. V was shortened by 3 bases and J by 10 bases, with 17 bases between the two germline ends. In nucleotides, the CDR3 is TGTGCCAGCAGCTTCGGAGGGGGCCTGGATGCGCAGTATTTT. Its protein product is CASSFGGGLDAQYF.

V usage is TRBV7-2 and J usage is TRBJ1-1; no clear D gene. This CDR3 spans 17 amino acids. Trimming took 2 bases from V and 0 from J, leaving 16 bases between them. Germline V gene data show CDR1 as SGHTA and CDR2 as FQGNSA. The CDR3 region has the DNA TGTGCCAGCAGCTTAATGGGAGGGCAGCTCATGAACACTGAAGCTTTCTTT. This codes for CASSLMGGQLMNTEAFF.

V gene TRBV4-2 combines with J gene TRBJ1-6, with 9 positions matching TRBD1. This CDR3 region has 16 residues. The germline CDR1 and CDR2 sequences are LGHNA and YNFKEQ. The trim removed 0 bases at V and 8 bases at J, leaving 5 bases unmatched. CDR3 DNA sequence: TGTGCCAGCAGCCAAGACCGGGACAGGGAGGATTCACCCCTCCACTTT. It encodes CASSQDRDREDSPLHF.

The chain couples TRBV6-1 to TRBJ2-7; a weak D match, TRBD1 (6 bases). The germline V and J ends were trimmed by 5 bases and 4 bases, with 12 bases remaining between them. Germline V gene data show CDR1 as MNHNS and CDR2 as SASEGT. CDR3 size: 13 residues. CDR3 in amino acids: CASSSTGLYEQYF. CDR3 coding DNA: TGTGCCAGCAGTTCAACAGGGTTGTACGAGCAGTACTTC.